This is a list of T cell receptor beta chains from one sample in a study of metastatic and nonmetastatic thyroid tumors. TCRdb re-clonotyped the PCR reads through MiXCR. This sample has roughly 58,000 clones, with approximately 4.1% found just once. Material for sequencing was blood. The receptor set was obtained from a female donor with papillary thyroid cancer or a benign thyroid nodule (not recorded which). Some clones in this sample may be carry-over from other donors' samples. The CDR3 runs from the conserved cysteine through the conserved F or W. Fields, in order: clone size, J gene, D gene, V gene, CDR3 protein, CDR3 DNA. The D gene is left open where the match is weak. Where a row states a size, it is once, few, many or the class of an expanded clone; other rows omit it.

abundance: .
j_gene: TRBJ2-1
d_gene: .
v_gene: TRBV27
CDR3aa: CASSLVGSSYNEQFF
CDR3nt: TGTGCCAGCAGTTTAGTGGGGAGCTCCTACAATGAGCAGTTCTTC

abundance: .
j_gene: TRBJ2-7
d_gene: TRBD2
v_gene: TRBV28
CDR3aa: CASSVQRESFYEQYF
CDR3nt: TGTGCCAGCAGTGTCCAGCGGGAGTCTTTCTACGAGCAGTACTTC

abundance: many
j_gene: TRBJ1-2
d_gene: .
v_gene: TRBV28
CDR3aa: CASSRQSYGYTF
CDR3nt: TGTGCCAGCAGCCGACAGAGCTATGGCTACACCTTC

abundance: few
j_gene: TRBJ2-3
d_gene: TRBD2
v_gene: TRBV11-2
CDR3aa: CASSLSSGIDTQYF
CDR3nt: TGTGCCAGCAGCTTGTCAAGCGGGATTGATACGCAGTATTTT

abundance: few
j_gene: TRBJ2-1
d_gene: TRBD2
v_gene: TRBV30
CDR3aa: CAWSILAGNNEQFF
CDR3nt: TGTGCCTGGAGTATTCTAGCGGGGAACAATGAGCAGTTCTTC

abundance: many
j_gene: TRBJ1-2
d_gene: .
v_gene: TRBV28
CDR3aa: CASSSGTFYGYTF
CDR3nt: TGTGCCAGCAGTTCCGGGACCTTCTATGGCTACACCTTC

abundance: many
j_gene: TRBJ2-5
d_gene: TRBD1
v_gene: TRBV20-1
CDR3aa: CSARRGTGLETQYF
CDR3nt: TGCAGTGCGCGAAGAGGGACAGGGCTAGAGACCCAGTACTTC

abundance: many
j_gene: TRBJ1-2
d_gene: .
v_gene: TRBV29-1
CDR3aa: CSVEESYGYTF
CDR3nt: TGCAGCGTTGAGGAGAGCTATGGCTACACCTTC

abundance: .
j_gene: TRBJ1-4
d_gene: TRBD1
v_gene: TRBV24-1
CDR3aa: CATSEGGANEKLFF
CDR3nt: TGTGCCACCAGTGAAGGGGGCGCTAATGAAAAACTGTTTTTT

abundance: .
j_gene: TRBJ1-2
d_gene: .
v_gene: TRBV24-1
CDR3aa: CATIDSGPDIGGYTF
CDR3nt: TGTGCCACCATTGATTCCGGGCCCGATATAGGTGGCTACACCTTC

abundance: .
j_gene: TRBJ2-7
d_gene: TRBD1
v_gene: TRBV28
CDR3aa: CASSPGGRDYEQYF
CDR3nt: TGTGCCAGCAGTCCAGGGGGCAGGGACTACGAGCAGTACTTC

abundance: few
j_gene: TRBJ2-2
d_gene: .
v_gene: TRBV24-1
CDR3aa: CATMMDNTGELFF
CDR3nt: TGTGCCACCATGATGGACAACACCGGTGAGCTATTTTTT

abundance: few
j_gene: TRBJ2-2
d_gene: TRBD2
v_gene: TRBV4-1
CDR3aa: CASSHMTSANTGELFF
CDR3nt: TGCGCCAGCAGCCATATGACTAGCGCGAACACCGGGGAGCTGTTTTTT

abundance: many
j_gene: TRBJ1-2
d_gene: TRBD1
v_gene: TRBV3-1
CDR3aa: CASSQGRGTDNYGYTF
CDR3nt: TGTGCCAGCAGCCAAGGCCGCGGGACAGATAACTATGGCTACACCTTC

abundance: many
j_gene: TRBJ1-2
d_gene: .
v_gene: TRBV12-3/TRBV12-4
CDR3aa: CASRLTGSGYTF
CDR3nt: TGTGCCAGCAGATTAACGGGGTCTGGCTACACCTTC